This T cell receptor beta chain was observed in a study of blood T cells in healthy people across ages. Overall study results and limits: More naive CD4+ cells and higher diversity marked long-lived donors relative to aged donors.

The CDR3 runs 12 residues. Germline lookup yields CDR1 SQVTM and CDR2 ANQGSEA. The ends were cut back, 7 bases at V and 7 bases at J, with 13 bases in the middle. Worth noting for this clonotype: Its antigen remains unidentified.

Per-sample yields of isolated PBMCs were at least 6.5 million. Then a second PCR, running about 6 to 12 cycles, was carried out with a sample-barcoded 5' primer and a J-beta primer mix. The authors tagged each cDNA molecule using a template-switch adaptor with 12 random nucleotides. TCRdb recomputed calls from the 5' RACE reads with MiXCR, one row per CDR3 protein. Of approximately 900,000 distinct CDR3 sequences listed, 40% to 60% were seen once; the top ten hold roughly 12%. This TCR derives from a man aged 25-45 years in good health. The rearrangement uses TRBV29-1 and TRBJ2-2; perhaps TRBD1 as D (5 bases). Sequencing was carried out using blood. The CDR3: CSALRRGGELFF. In nucleotides, the CDR3 is TGCAGCGCCCTTAGAAGGGGCGGGGAGCTGTTTTTT.